The next 12 T cell receptor beta chains were all read from a single sample in a study of CD8+ T cells in alopecia areata. Extracted RNA was reverse transcribed, and the resulting cDNA served as sequencing template. Profiled with immunoSEQ multiplex PCR; TCRdb holds only in-frame clones, not every one. This sample shows roughly 260,000 clones and no singletons; roughly 1.2% rests with the ten largest. Pooled cutaneous lymph node cells were sorted using CD4, CD8alpha, NKG2D, NKG2ACE and other markers. The material sequenced was CD4+ T cells sorted from a lymph node. The source of these receptors is a C3H/HeJ mouse with alopecia areata. MHC haplotype: H2-k.

There are a few counts of this clone. The listed genes are named as in mouse. The sequenced fragment ends 4 residues before the CDR3 boundary, so the rest is inferred from the germline J gene. The chain links TRBV19 to TRBJ1-2; 8 nucleotides align to TRBD1. The CDR3 spans 13 residues. V was pared by 5 bases and J by 3 bases, with 3 bases of the junction left unmatched. In germline, CDR1 is FNHDT, CDR2 SITEND (reference sequence). The CDR3 sequence: CASRTGADSDYTF. The covered CDR3 bases are TGTGCCAGCAGGACAGGGGCGGACTCC.

Comment on this clone: The genes are named according to mouse. Coverage ceases 3 residues before the CDR3 finishes, and the germline J gene fills in the end. This chain uses TRBV13-2 with TRBJ1-6, with D perhaps matching TRBD1 (5 bases). TRBJ1-6 counts as an open reading frame of uncertain function. Looked up from germline, CDR1 is NNHNN and CDR2 is SYGAGS (reference sequence). V lost 9 bases and J lost 5, with 6 bases in between. This CDR3 region has 11 residues. The CDR3 sequence: CATRDNSPLYF. The part of the CDR3 DNA that was read is TGTGCCACCAGGGATAATTCGCCC.

Only a few counts were recorded for this clone. Mouse gene names apply. The sequence runs out 3 residues before the end of the CDR3; the remainder is reconstructed from the germline J gene. This rearrangement joins TRBV13-1 to TRBJ1-6, with D maybe TRBD1 (6 bases). TRBJ1-6 is designated an ORF whose function remains uncertain. Between the trimmed V and J ends, which lost 5 bases and 0 bases, there was a span of 9 bases. The CDR3 consists of 15 residues. Germline V CDR1 and CDR2: NSHNY, SYGAGN. CDR3 sequence reads: CASRKDSSYNSPLYF. CDR3 DNA (partial): TGTGCCAGCAGGAAGGACAGTTCCTATAATTCGCCC.

This clone was observed a few times. Mouse names are used for the genes. The read comes to an end 4 residues before the CDR3 does, leaving the germline J gene to fill in the end. This rearrangement joins TRBV19 to TRBJ2-2, with D maybe TRBD1 (7 bases). V was cut by 2 bases and J by 3 bases, with 11 bases left in between. Germline-derived CDR1 and CDR2 are FNHDT and SITEND (reference sequence). The length of the CDR3 is 15 residues. The CDR3 loop reads CASSMVGGDTGQLYF. Partial CDR3 DNA: TGTGCCAGCAGTATGGTAGGGGGCGACACCGGG.

Of note for this clone: Genes here carry mouse names. The read ends 3 residues before the CDR3 terminus; that terminus is restored from the germline J gene. The gene calls are TRBV13-1 and TRBJ1-6, with TRBD1 as a possible D gene (5 bases). TRBJ1-6 is reported as an ORF; its role is uncertain. The germline gives CDR1 NSHNY, CDR2 SYGAGN. The CDR3 length is 15 residues. Between the trimmed V and J ends, which lost 4 bases and 0 bases, there was a span of 8 bases. The CDR3 sequence: CASSLTDSYNSPLYF. The DNA read from the CDR3 is TGTGCCAGCAGTTTGACAGATTCCTATAATTCGCCC.

The table lists this clone with a few counts. These gene names are mouse names. The DNA ends 4 residues before the CDR3 does, and the rest of the CDR3 is filled in from the germline J gene. At the DNA level, this CDR3 is encoded by other sequences in the same sample as well. The J gene is TRBJ2-2, the V gene TRBV5, with unresolved D. The CDR3 sequence is 15 residues long. Germline V gene lookup returns CDR1 LGHNA and CDR2 YNLKQL (reference sequence). Trimming removed 1 base from V and 0 bases from J, with 6 bases in between. The CDR3 reads CASSQGGANTGQLYF. Incomplete CDR3 DNA: TGTGCCAGCAGCCAAGGGGGTGCAAACACCGGG.

This clone was seen a few times. The gene names here belong to mouse. The read falls 4 residues short of the CDR3 end, and the missing part is taken from the germline J gene. The rearrangement uses TRBV19 and TRBJ1-1; TRBD1 matches at 8 bases. The CDR3 is 14 residues long. In germline, CDR1 is FNHDT, CDR2 SITEND (reference sequence). J lost 3 bases, V lost 1 base, and 2 bases had no gene match. CDR3 DNA (partial): TGTGCCAGCAGTATATCGACAGGGGACACA. Protein product: CASSISTGDT. The whole CDR3 is CASSISTGDTEVFF. The full variable domain, completed using reference TRBV19 and TRBJ1-1, is GGIITQTPKFLIGQEGQKLTLKCQQNFNHDTMYWYRQDSGKGLRLIYYSITENDLQKGDLSEGYDASREKKSSFSLTVTSAQKNEMAVFLCASSISTGDTEVFFGKGTRLTVV.

This clone occurred a few times. Gene names are mouse gene names. The sequenced fragment ends 4 residues before the CDR3 boundary, so the rest is inferred from the germline J gene. Within the sample, other DNA sequences also encode this same CDR3. The J gene is TRBJ2-4, the V gene TRBV13-3; 10 nucleotides match TRBD1. Germline CDR1 and CDR2: NNHDY and SYVADS. With V trimmed by 2 bases and J by 3 bases, 0 bases remained unmatched. The CDR3 spans 14 residues. This chain's CDR3 is CASSETGGQNTLYF. Incomplete CDR3 DNA: TGTGCCAGCAGTGAGACAGGGGGCCAAAAC.

This clone was observed a handful of times. Gene labels here are mouse ones. The read comes to an end 4 residues before the CDR3 does, leaving the germline J gene to fill in the end. The chain recombines TRBV13-3 with TRBJ2-3, with a tentative D call TRBD1 (6 bases). Germline CDR1 NNHDY, CDR2 SYVADS. This CDR3 has 15 residues. The ends were cut back, 6 bases at V and 0 bases at J, with 14 bases in the middle. The DNA read from the CDR3 is TGTGCCAGCACCGGGACACCCCCTAGTGCAGAA. This translates into CASTGTPPSAE. The full CDR3 sequence reads CASTGTPPSAETLYF.

This clone occurred a few times. Gene labels here are mouse ones. From the germline J gene comes the end of the CDR3, since the read stops 4 residues before it. The chain joins TRBV19 to TRBJ2-1; D uncertain. V shed 5 bases and J shed 6 bases, with 9 bases lying between them. CDR1 is FNHDT and CDR2 is SITEND in the germline V gene (reference sequence). The CDR3 extends over 12 amino acids. The CDR3 DNA, read in part, is TGTGCCAGCAGCCACCAGTTTGCT. It encodes CASSHQFA. The full-length CDR3 reads as CASSHQFAEQFF.

In its sample, this clone was seen a few times. Here the gene names and germline are mouse. The CDR3 end falls 4 residues outside the read, so it is completed with the germline J gene. The chain couples TRBV16 to TRBJ2-1; the D gene is possibly TRBD1 (6 bases). The V gene's germline CDR1 is SGHSA and CDR2 FRNQAP. The CDR3 is made up of 14 amino acids. The part of the CDR3 DNA that was read is TGTGCAAGCAGCTTAAAGGCAGGGGAGGCT. Its translation is CASSLKAGEA. The CDR3 in full is CASSLKAGEAEQFF.

On this clone itself: Gene names refer to mouse genes. The sequence runs out 4 residues before the end of the CDR3; the remainder is reconstructed from the germline J gene. The chain joins TRBV13-3 to TRBJ2-1; 8 bases are a match to TRBD2. V was clipped by 5 bases and J by 6 bases; unmatched bases: 4. Germline CDR1 NNHDY, CDR2 SYVADS. CDR3 size: 13 residues. CDR3 loop: CASRAGGSAEQFF. Incomplete CDR3 DNA: TGTGCCAGCAGGGCTGGGGGGAGTGCT.